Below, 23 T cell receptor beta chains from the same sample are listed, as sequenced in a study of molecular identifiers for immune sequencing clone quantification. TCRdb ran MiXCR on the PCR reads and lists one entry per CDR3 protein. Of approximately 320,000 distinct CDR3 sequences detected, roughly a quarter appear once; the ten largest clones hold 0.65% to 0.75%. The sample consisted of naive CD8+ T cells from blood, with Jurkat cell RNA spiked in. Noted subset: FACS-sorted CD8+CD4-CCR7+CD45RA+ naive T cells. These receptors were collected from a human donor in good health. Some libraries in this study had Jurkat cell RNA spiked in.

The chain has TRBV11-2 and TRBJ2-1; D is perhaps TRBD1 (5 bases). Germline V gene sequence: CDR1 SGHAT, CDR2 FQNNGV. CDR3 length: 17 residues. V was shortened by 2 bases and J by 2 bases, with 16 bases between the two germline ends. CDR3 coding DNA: TGTGCCAGCAGCTTAATTAGGGGCGAAGGTACCTACAATGAGCAGTTCTTC. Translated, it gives CASSLIRGEGTYNEQFF.

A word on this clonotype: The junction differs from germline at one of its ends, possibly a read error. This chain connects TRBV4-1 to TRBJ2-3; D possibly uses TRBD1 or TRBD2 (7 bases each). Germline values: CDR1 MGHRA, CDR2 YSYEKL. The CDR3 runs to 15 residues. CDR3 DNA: TGCGCCAGCAGCCCCGGGTGGGGAGGGACAGATATGCAGTATTTT. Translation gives CASSPGWGGTDMQYF.

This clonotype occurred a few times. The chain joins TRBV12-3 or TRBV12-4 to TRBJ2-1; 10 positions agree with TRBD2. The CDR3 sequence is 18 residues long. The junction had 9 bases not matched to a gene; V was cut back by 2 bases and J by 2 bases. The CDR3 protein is CASSLLWLAGATYNEQFF. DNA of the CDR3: TGTGCCAGCAGTTTATTGTGGCTAGCGGGAGCTACCTACAATGAGCAGTTCTTC.

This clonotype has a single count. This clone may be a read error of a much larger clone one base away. CDR3 sequence: CASSLVVVAGYAQFF. CDR3 bases: TGTGCCAGCAGCCTAGTGGTAGTCGCTGGGTATGCGCAGTTCTTC. The chain combines TRBV7-2 with TRBJ2-1; D is unresolved. There are 15 residues in the CDR3. Deletions cut 5 bases from V and 12 bases from J, with 23 bases between. Germline assignment: CDR1 SGHTA and CDR2 FQGNSA.

In DNA form, the CDR3 reads TGTGCCAGTAGGGGCGGGGGTAGCACAGATACGCAGTATTTT. This sequence encodes CASRGGGSTDTQYF. The genes are TRBV19 and TRBJ2-3, with TRBD2 matching over 7 bases. The CDR3 consists of 14 residues. V trimming: 6 bases; J trimming: 0 bases; junction bases outside the gene matches: 3. Germline V gives CDR1 LNHDA, CDR2 SQIVND (reference sequence).

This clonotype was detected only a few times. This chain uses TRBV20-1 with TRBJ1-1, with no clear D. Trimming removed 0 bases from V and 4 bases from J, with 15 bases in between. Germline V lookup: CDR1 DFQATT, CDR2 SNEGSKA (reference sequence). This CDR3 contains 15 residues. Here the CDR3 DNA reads TGCAGTGCTAGAGATATCCAGGCCTTAATCACTGAAGCTTTCTTT. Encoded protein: CSARDIQALITEAFF.

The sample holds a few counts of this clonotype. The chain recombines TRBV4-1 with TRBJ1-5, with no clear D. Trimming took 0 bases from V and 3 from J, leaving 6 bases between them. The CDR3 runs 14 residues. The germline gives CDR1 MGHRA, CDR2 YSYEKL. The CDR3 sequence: CASSQDSFNQPQHF. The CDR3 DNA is TGCGCCAGCAGCCAAGATAGTTTCAATCAGCCCCAGCATTTT.

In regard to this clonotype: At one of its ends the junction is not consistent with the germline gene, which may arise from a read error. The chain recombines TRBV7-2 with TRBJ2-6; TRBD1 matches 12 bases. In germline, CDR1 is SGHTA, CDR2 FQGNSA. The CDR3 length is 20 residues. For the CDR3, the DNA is TGTGCCAGCAGCTTGCCCATATGGGACAGGGGGCATTCTGGGGCCAACGTCCTGCCTTTC. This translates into CASSLPIWDRGHSGANVLPF.

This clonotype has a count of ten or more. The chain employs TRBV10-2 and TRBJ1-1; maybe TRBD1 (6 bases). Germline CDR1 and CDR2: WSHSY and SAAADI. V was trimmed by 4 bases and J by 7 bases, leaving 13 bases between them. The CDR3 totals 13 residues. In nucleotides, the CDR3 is TGCGCCAGCAGTGGAGCAGGGGCGGTTGAAGCTTTCTTT. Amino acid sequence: CASSGAGAVEAFF.

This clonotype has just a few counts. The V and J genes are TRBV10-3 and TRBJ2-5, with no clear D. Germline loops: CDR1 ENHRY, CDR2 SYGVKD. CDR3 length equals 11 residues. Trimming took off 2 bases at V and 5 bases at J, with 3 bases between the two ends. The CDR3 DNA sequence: TGTGCCATCAGTGAGGGGGAGACCCAGTACTTC. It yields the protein CAISEGETQYF.

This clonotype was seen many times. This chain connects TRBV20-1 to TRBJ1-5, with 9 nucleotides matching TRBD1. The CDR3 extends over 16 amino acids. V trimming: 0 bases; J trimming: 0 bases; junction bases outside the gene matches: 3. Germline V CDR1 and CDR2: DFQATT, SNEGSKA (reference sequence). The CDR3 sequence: CSARDYRGHSNQPQHF. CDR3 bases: TGCAGTGCTAGAGATTACAGGGGGCATAGCAATCAGCCCCAGCATTTT.

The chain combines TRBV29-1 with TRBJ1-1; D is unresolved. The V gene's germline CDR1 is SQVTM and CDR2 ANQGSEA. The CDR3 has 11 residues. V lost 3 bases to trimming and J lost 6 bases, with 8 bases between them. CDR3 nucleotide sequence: TGCAGCGTTGACCTAAACGCTGAAGCTTTCTTT. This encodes CSVDLNAEAFF.

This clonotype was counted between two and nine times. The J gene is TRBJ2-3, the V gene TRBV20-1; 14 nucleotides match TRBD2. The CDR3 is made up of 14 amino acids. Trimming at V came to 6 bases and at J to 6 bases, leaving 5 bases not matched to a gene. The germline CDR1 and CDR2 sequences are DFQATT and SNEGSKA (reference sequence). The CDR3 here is CSAPGLAGADTQYF. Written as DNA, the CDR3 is TGCAGTGCGCCGGGACTAGCGGGAGCGGATACGCAGTATTTT.

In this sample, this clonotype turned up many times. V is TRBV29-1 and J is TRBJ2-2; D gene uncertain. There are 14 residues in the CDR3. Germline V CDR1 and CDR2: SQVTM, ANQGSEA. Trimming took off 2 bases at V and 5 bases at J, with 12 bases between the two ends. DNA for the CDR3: TGCAGCGTTGAACTGTTAGCTCATACCGGGGAGCTGTTTTTT. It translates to CSVELLAHTGELFF.

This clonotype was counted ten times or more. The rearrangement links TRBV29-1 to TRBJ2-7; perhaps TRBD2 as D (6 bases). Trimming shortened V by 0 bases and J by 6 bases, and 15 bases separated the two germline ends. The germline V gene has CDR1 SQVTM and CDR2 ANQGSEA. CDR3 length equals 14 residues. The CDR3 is CSVEDGYGGCEQYF. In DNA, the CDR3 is TGCAGCGTTGAAGATGGTTACGGGGGATGCGAGCAGTACTTC.

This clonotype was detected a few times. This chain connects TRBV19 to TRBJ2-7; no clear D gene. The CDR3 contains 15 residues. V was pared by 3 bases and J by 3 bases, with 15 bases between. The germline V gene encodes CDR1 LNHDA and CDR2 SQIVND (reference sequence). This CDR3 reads CASSMTTEYYYEQYF. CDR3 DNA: TGTGCCAGTAGTATGACAACCGAATATTACTACGAGCAGTACTTC. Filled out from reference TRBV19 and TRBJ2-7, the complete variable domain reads DGGITQSPKYLFRKEGQNVTLSCEQNLNHDAMYWYRQDPGQGLRLIYYSQIVNDFQKGDIAEGYSVSREKKESFPLTVTSAQKNPTAFYLCASSMTTEYYYEQYFGPGTRLTVT.

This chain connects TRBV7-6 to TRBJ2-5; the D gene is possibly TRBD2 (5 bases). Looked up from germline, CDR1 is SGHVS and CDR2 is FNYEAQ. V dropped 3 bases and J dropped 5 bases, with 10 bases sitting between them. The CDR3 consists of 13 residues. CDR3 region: CASSFEGLETQYF. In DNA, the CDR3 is TGTGCCAGCAGCTTCGAGGGTTTGGAGACCCAGTACTTC.

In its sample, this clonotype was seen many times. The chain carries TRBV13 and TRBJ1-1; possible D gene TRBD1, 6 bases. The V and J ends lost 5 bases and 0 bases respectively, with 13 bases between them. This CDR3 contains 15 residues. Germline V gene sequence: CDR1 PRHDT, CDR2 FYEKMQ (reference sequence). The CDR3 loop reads CASSTKGVLNTEAFF. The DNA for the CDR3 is TGTGCCAGCAGCACCAAGGGGGTTCTGAACACTGAAGCTTTCTTT.

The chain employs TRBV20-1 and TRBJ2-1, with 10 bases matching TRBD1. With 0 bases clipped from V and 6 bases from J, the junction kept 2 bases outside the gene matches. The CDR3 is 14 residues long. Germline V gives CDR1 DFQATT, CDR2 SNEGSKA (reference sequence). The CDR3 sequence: CSAREWTGGNEQFF. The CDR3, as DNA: TGCAGTGCTAGAGAATGGACAGGGGGCAATGAGCAGTTCTTC.

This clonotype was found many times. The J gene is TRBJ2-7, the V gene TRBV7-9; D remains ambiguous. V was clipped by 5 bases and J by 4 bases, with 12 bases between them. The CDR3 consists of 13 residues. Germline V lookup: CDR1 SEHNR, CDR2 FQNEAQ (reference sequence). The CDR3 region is CASSVVDQYEQYF. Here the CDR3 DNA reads TGTGCCAGCAGCGTAGTTGACCAATACGAGCAGTACTTC.

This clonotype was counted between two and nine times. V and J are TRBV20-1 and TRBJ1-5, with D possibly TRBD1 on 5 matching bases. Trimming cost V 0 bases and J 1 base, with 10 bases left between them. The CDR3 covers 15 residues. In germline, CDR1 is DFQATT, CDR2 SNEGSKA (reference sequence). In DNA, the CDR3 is TGCAGTGCTAGAGATGGGGCAGCAAGCAATCAGCCCCAGCATTTT. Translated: CSARDGAASNQPQHF.

The CDR3 spells CASSMGGRAGANVLTF. CDR3 nucleotides: TGTGCCAGTAGTATGGGGGGCCGGGCTGGGGCCAACGTCCTGACTTTC. The chain couples TRBV19 to TRBJ2-6, with D possibly being TRBD1 or TRBD2 (6 bases each). Trimming shortened V by 3 bases and J by 2 bases, and 11 bases separated the two germline ends. Looked up from germline, CDR1 is LNHDA and CDR2 is SQIVND (reference sequence). The length of the CDR3 is 16 residues.

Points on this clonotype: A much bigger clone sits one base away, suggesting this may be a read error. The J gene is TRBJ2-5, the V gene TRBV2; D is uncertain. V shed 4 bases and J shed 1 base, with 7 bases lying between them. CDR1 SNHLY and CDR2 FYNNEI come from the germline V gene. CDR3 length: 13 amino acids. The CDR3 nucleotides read TGTGCCAGCAGTGCTGAGGTCCAAGAGACCCAGTACTTC. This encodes CASSAEVQETQYF.